Listed here is a single T cell receptor beta chain. This clonotype was counted only a few times. Its antigen is not yet known. The input lacks base qualities; no much larger clone sits a single base away. This specimen comes from a study of T cells in Graves' hyperthyroidism and ophthalmopathy (dated by TCRdb to the late 2010s). At the level of the whole study: Peripheral blood samples were taken at initial diagnosis, before any treatment was given. The roughly 100 discovery patients were randomly divided into training and test sets at a 7:3 ratio. After blood sampling, hyperthyroidism patients were treated with methimazole at a starting dose of 30 mg daily, and ophthalmopathy patients were treated with high-dose intravenous methylprednisolone. TCR V-J signatures able to tell the groups apart were searched for in a discovery cohort of 90 to 100 patients, of whom more than 40 had Graves' ophthalmopathy and some 60 had stable Graves' hyperthyroidism. Whether ophthalmopathy could be predicted prospectively was tested in an independent validation cohort made up of 18 to 20 hyperthyroidism patients plus 17 patients who later progressed to ophthalmopathy. Thyroid tissue and blood T-cell repertoires from six Graves' hyperthyroidism patients were also compared in the study. The paper reports TCR Vbeta CDR3 sequencing of approximately 130 peripheral blood samples: under 45 ophthalmopathy, about 75 hyperthyroidism and approximately 17 progressor patients.

Broad study findings and their caveats: A 13 V-J signature model separated ophthalmopathy from stable hyperthyroidism, with approximately 86% sensitivity and 81.08% specificity in cross-validation and 80%/75% in testing. In validation, progression to ophthalmopathy was predicted by the model with about 70% sensitivity and nearly 75% specificity, a median of roughly 6 months before onset. Most expanded thyroid clonotypes (frequency above 0.001) were also detected in blood, suggesting blood repertoires may reflect thyroid immune responses. No statistical method was used to fix the sample size in advance, and group allocation was not hidden from the investigators.

TCR beta CDR3 regions were amplified from RNA transcripts. A first-round RT-PCR of the TCR CDR3 used the HTBI primer set with the Qiagen OneStep RT-PCR kit. The libraries were constructed in a second round of multiplex PCR and then size-selected and purified. Sequencing of the libraries was done on an Illumina HiSeq2000 using paired-end 100 bp reads. In the authors' own workflow: SOAPnuke was used to process the raw data, with reads discarded if the reads contained adapters or uncalled bases, had a mean Phred below 15, or lacked an exact constant-primer or identifier match. High-quality paired reads were merged using COPE v1.2.5, and each unique nucleotide sequence was defined as a clonotype. MiTCR v1.1 was used to align clonotypes to the IMGT TRBV, TRBD and TRBJ reference segments. Analysis was restricted to V-J combinations with a frequency above 0.0001, which covered about 99% of repertoires. A TCS score was defined as the ratio of F50 (clonal expansion) to E x V (chaos), with BLOSUM62-based TCRdist applied between CDR3 peptides within each V-J. Welch's t-statistics and random forest reduced 450 to 600 V-J features to 13, which were used in a naive Bayes classifier (R e1071). In-frame beta chains were kept once TCRdb had trimmed the public reads at Q25 with fastp and called clones with MiXCR. Each entry merges the rows of one CDR3 protein and shows their most common DNA and genes. These V and J calls derive from TCRdb rather than the authors' analysis. This sample has 490,000 or so distinct CDR3 sequences in its table, and around 16% of those were observed once. The top ten hold approximately 32% of the sample.

In the ophthalmopathy patients, disease was moderately to severely active, with a Clinical Activity Score of 3 or more, a NOSPECS grade of 4 or more, and a duration of less than 3 months. Exclusion was applied to patients with uncontrolled infections, other autoimmune diseases, pregnancy or lactation. Diagnoses were based on clinical symptoms, serum thyroxine and TRAb, thyroid ultrasound and orbital computed tomography. Ficoll-Paque density gradient centrifugation was used to isolate PBMCs from around 10 ml of fresh peripheral blood. Total RNA was extracted using Trizol reagent, and RNA quality was assessed on an Agilent 2100 Bioanalyzer. This receptor was obtained from a woman aged 25 to 39 with Graves' ophthalmopathy. The sequencing input was blood.

CDR3 protein: CASSPQAGVTGNTIYF. The DNA reads TGTGCCAGCAGCCCCCAGGCAGGGGTTACTGGAAACACCATATATTTT. The chain links TRBV7-2 with TRBJ1-3; the best D guess is TRBD1, with 6 bases matching. CDR1 SGHTA and CDR2 FQGNSA were looked up in the germline V gene. V and J are truncated by 5 bases and 2 bases respectively, leaving an intervening sequence of 16 bases. The CDR3 measures 16 amino acids from cysteine to phenylalanine. Only the CDR3 DNA is retained, 48 bases long and in frame from the first base.